This T cell receptor (beta chain) was captured by sequencing in a study of CD8+ T cells in alopecia areata. On the study more broadly: The study gave tofacitinib for 6 to 18 months, then 6 months off drug.

There are 13 residues in the CDR3. With 4 bases removed from V and 8 bases from J, the gap between germline ends came to 15 bases. Germline assignment: CDR1 SGHRS and CDR2 YFSETQ. Sequencing relied on a cDNA template that was reverse transcribed from extracted RNA. Generated by immunoSEQ multiplex PCR, the TCRdb table keeps only in-frame clones and is missing some. The sample carries 150,000 to 200,000 clones, approximately 61% recorded once. Points from the study as a whole: Sequencing of scalp samples also includes resident alphabeta T cells from normal skin.

To note about this clone: Its specificity is not known.

The treatment was: oral pan-JAK inhibitor, 5-10 mg twice daily. The source was CD4+ T cells sorted from blood, collected at week 24, from a patient treated with tofacitinib. The chain combines TRBV5-1 with TRBJ1-2; weak D call: TRBD1 (6 bases). The sequence came from a human donor with alopecia areata. CDR3 in DNA: TGCGCCAGCAGCGGTAACGACAGGTCGGGCTACACCTTC. As protein: CASSGNDRSGYTF.